The present T cell receptor (beta chain) was sequenced within a study of T cell responses to AZD1222 COVID-19 vaccine. Study findings and constraints: Donors were chiefly white British, with a greater number of females, and clonal diversity was perhaps underestimated.

Produced via immunoSEQ multiplex PCR; TCRdb's table is partial and in-frame only. The sample records 150,000 or so clones, more than 90% being singletons. The V gene lost 4 bases and the J gene lost 2 bases, with 13 bases spanning the gap. CDR3 size: 14 residues. CDR1 is SGHRS, CDR2 YFSETQ, per germline. To note about this clone: Its target is unknown.

The clonotype comes from an adult in good health. The sequencing here drew on peripheral blood, taken on day 0 of AZD1222 vaccination. The rearrangement uses TRBV5-1 and TRBJ2-7; possible D gene TRBD1, 6 bases. This chain's CDR3 is CASSPGTYAYEQYF. CDR3 nucleotide sequence: TGCGCCAGCAGCCCGGGGACATATGCCTACGAGCAGTACTTC.